This T cell receptor (beta chain) was observed in a study of PD-L1 blockade in urothelial cancer. Overall study context: A median of roughly 140,000 T cells was found in the blood samples.

Time point here: pretreatment peripheral blood. It was locally advanced or metastatic urothelial carcinoma that patients had. A total of 1 to 8 samples per patient were collected pretreatment and on-treatment. Assay used: immunoSEQ multiplex PCR; TCRdb lists only in-frame clones, some missing. The sample contains roughly 55,000 clones, about 82% of which appear only once. The sample consisted of PBMCs, taken around atezolizumab (anti-PD-L1) treatment. The sequence was obtained from a man between 60 and 75 years old with urothelial cancer.

The CDR3 region is CASSLAGGNYEQYF. DNA for the CDR3: TGTGCCAGCTCACTAGCGGGGGGTAACTACGAGCAGTACTTC. The chain carries TRBV27 and TRBJ2-7, with TRBD2 matching 12 bases. Unmatched junction bases numbered 5, after V lost 8 bases and J lost 3 bases. The CDR3 runs to 14 residues. Germline CDR1 MNHEY, CDR2 SMNVEV (reference sequence).